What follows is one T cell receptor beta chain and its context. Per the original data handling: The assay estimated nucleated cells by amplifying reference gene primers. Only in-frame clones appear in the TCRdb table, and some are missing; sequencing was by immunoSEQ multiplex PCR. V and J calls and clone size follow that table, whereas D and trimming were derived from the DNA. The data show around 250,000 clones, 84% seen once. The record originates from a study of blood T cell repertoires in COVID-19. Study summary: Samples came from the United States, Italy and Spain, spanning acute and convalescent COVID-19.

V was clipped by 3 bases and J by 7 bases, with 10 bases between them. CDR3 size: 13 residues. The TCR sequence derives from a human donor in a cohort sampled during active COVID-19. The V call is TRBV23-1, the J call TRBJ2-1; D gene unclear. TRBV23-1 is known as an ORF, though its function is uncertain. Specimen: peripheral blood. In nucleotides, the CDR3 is TGCGCCAGCAGTCAGACTCGGCGGAATGAGCAGTTCTTC. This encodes CASSQTRRNEQFF.